This is a list of T cell receptor beta chains from one sample in a study of blood T cell repertoires in COVID-19. The table came from immunoSEQ multiplex PCR; TCRdb's copy has only in-frame clones and leaves some out. The sample lists 130,000 to 150,000 clones, under 80% occurring once. Input material: peripheral blood. These TCRs come from a man between 60 and 70 years old with acute or convalescent COVID-19. Both conserved end residues are part of each CDR3. The order of the fields is J gene, V gene, clone size, D gene, CDR3 protein, CDR3 DNA. A D gene is named only where the DNA matches it firmly. Size is stated for part of the rows, as once, few or many counts, or as a class when the clone is expanded.

j_gene: TRBJ2-1; v_gene: TRBV2; abundance: .; d_gene: TRBD2; CDR3aa: CASRWREAYPYNEQFF; CDR3nt: TGTGCCAGCCGATGGCGGGAGGCCTACCCCTACAATGAGCAGTTCTTC
j_gene: TRBJ2-1; v_gene: TRBV7-9; abundance: .; d_gene: TRBD2; CDR3aa: CASSPRLAGDNEQFF; CDR3nt: TGTGCCAGCAGCCCGAGACTAGCGGGGGACAATGAGCAGTTCTTC
j_gene: TRBJ1-1; v_gene: TRBV5-6; abundance: .; d_gene: .; CDR3aa: CASSRRGLNTEAFF; CDR3nt: TGTGCCAGCAGCCGTCGGGGTTTGAACACTGAAGCTTTCTTT
j_gene: TRBJ2-7; v_gene: TRBV11-2; abundance: .; d_gene: TRBD2; CDR3aa: CASSLRLAGETYEQYF; CDR3nt: TGTGCCAGCAGCTTAAGGTTAGCGGGAGAAACCTACGAGCAGTACTTC
j_gene: TRBJ2-1; v_gene: TRBV7-3; abundance: .; d_gene: TRBD2; CDR3aa: CASSSGLVSYNEQFF; CDR3nt: TGTGCCAGCAGCTCCGGACTAGTTTCCTACAATGAGCAGTTCTTC
j_gene: TRBJ1-5; v_gene: TRBV11-2; abundance: many; d_gene: .; CDR3aa: CASSLNQNQPQHF; CDR3nt: TGTGCCAGCAGCTTAAATCAGAATCAGCCCCAGCATTTT
j_gene: TRBJ2-3; v_gene: TRBV11-2; abundance: once; d_gene: .; CDR3aa: CAGRNYPRVADTQYF; CDR3nt: TGTGCCGGCAGAAATTACCCCAGGGTCGCAGATACGCAGTATTTT
j_gene: TRBJ1-5; v_gene: TRBV2; abundance: .; d_gene: .; CDR3aa: CASSAGLNQPQHF; CDR3nt: TGTGCCAGCAGTGCAGGGCTCAATCAGCCCCAGCATTTT
j_gene: TRBJ2-3; v_gene: TRBV7-9; abundance: .; d_gene: .; CDR3aa: CASRRQANTDTQYF; CDR3nt: TGTGCCAGCAGACGACAGGCCAACACAGATACGCAGTATTTT
j_gene: TRBJ2-7; v_gene: TRBV28; abundance: .; d_gene: TRBD1; CDR3aa: CASRDRGYEQYF; CDR3nt: TGTGCCAGCAGGGACAGGGGCTACGAGCAGTACTTC
j_gene: TRBJ2-5; v_gene: TRBV2; abundance: .; d_gene: TRBD1; CDR3aa: CASSGDRAQETQYF; CDR3nt: TGTGCCAGCAGTGGGGACAGGGCCCAAGAGACCCAGTACTTC
j_gene: TRBJ2-3; v_gene: TRBV6-5; abundance: .; d_gene: TRBD2; CDR3aa: CASSYRTRPDTQYF; CDR3nt: TGTGCCAGCAGTTACAGGACTAGACCAGATACGCAGTATTTT
j_gene: TRBJ2-3; v_gene: TRBV11-2; abundance: .; d_gene: TRBD2; CDR3aa: CASSTGLARGDTQYF; CDR3nt: TGTGCCAGCAGCACTGGACTAGCAAGAGGAGATACGCAGTATTTT
j_gene: TRBJ2-2; v_gene: TRBV5-1; abundance: .; d_gene: .; CDR3aa: CASSLARVDTGELFF; CDR3nt: TGCGCCAGCAGCTTGGCACGGGTCGACACCGGGGAGCTGTTTTTT